These T cell receptor beta chains were read from a single sample in a study of T cells in localized non-small cell lung cancer. TCRdb keeps only in-frame clones here, not all; method: immunoSEQ multiplex PCR. The sample holds 4,400 or so clones, approximately 35% seen once. The sample in question was lung tumor tissue, obtained before any cancer treatment. These receptors all come from a male donor older than 55 with stage III lung adenocarcinoma. The CDR3 runs from the conserved cysteine through the conserved F or W. Each record gives: V gene, J gene, clone size, D gene, CDR3 DNA, CDR3 protein. A D gene is named only where the DNA matches it firmly. Rows may omit the clone size; those that give it use once, few, many or a size class.

V: TRBV19; J: TRBJ1-1; size: few; D: TRBD1; DNA: TGTGCCAGTAGCGCTACAGGGGGATCCTACACTGAAGCTTTCTTT; CDR3: CASSATGGSYTEAFF
V: TRBV11-3; J: TRBJ2-7; size: few; D: -; DNA: TGTGCCAGCAGCTCCCGTAGGCGGGGAAGAGACTACGAGCAGTACTTC; CDR3: CASSSRRRGRDYEQYF
V: TRBV9; J: TRBJ2-1; size: few; D: TRBD2; DNA: TGTGCCAGCAGCGCAACCTTAAGCGGGACTGGGGTCAATGAGCAGTTCTTC; CDR3: CASSATLSGTGVNEQFF
V: TRBV6-8; J: TRBJ1-5; size: -; D: -; DNA: TGTGCCAGCACTGGCCAGCTAAATCAGCCCCAGCATTTT; CDR3: CASTGQLNQPQHF
V: TRBV30; J: TRBJ2-3; size: -; D: TRBD2; DNA: TGTGCCTGGAGTTCCACAGCGGGAAAGTCAGATACGCAGTATTTT; CDR3: CAWSSTAGKSDTQYF
V: TRBV5-1; J: TRBJ2-2; size: -; D: -; DNA: TGCGCCAGCAGCTTGGACAGGATTCCCAACACCGGGGAGCTGTTTTTT; CDR3: CASSLDRIPNTGELFF
V: TRBV30; J: TRBJ2-1; size: -; D: -; DNA: TGTGCCAGGACAGTCCCAGGGAACAATGAGCAGTTCTTC; CDR3: CARTVPGNNEQFF
V: TRBV11-3; J: TRBJ2-1; size: few; D: -; DNA: TGTGCCAGCAGCTTAGGTCCCGCCTGGAATGAGCAGTTCTTC; CDR3: CASSLGPAWNEQFF
V: TRBV30; J: TRBJ2-1; size: -; D: TRBD2; DNA: TGTGCCTGGAGGACTAGCGGGAGTGGTGAGCAGTTCTTC; CDR3: CAWRTSGSGEQFF
V: TRBV28; J: TRBJ1-2; size: -; D: -; DNA: TGTGCCAGCACCCTTAACCGGGCCGTCGGAGGCTACACCTTC; CDR3: CASTLNRAVGGYTF